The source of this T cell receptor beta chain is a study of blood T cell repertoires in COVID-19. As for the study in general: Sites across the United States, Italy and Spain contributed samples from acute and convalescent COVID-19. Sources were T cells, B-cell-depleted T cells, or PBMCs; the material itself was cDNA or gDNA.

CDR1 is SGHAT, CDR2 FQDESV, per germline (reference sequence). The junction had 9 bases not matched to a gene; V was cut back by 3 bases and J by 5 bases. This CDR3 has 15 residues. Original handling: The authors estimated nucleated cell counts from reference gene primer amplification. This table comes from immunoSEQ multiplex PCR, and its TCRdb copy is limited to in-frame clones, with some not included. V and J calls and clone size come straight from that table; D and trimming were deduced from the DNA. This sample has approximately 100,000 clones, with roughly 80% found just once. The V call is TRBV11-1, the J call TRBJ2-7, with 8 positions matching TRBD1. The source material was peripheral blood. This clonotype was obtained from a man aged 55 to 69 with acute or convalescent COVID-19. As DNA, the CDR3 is TGTGCCAGCAGCTTGCTCCGCAGGGGGCTGGACGAGCAGTACTTC. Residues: CASSLLRRGLDEQYF.